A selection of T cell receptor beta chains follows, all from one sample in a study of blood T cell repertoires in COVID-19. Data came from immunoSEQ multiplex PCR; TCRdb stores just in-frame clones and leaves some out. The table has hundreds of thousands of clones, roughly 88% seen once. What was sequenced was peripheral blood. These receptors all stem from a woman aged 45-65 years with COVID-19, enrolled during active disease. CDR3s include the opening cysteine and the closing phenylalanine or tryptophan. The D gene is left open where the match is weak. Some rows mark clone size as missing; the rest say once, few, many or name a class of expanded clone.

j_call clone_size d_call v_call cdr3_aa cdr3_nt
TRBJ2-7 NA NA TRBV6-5 CASSDRTISYEQYF TGTGCCAGCAGCGACAGGACCATCTCCTACGAGCAGTACTTC
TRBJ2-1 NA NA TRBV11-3 CASSPGTGEQFF TGTGCCAGCAGCCCGGGGACTGGTGAGCAGTTCTTC
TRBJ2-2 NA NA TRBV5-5 CASSFSAGELFF TGTGCCAGCAGCTTTTCGGCCGGGGAGCTGTTTTTT
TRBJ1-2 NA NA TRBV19 CASSIDAGSGYTF TGTGCCAGTAGTATAGACGCAGGCTCTGGCTACACCTTC
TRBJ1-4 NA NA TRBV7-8 CASSSRGRTPDYREWEEKLFF TGTGCCAGCAGCTCGCGTGGACGGACCCCAGACTACAGGGAATGGGAGGAAAAACTGTTTTTT
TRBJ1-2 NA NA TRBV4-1 CASSPQLGYGYTF TGCGCCAGCAGCCCACAGCTTGGCTATGGCTACACCTTC
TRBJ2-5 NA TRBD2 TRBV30 CAWSPGLAGTAQYF TGTGCCTGGAGTCCGGGACTAGCGGGGACGGCCCAGTACTTC
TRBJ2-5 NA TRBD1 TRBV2 CASTANGQGQETQYF TGTGCCAGCACCGCAAATGGACAGGGCCAAGAGACCCAGTACTTC
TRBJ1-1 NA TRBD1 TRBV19 CAKDREHTEAFF TGTGCCAAAGACAGGGAGCACACTGAAGCTTTCTTT
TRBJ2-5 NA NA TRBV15 CATSRDLGPQETQYF TGTGCCACCAGCAGAGATCTGGGGCCCCAAGAGACCCAGTACTTC
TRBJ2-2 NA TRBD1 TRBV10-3 CAISDSGQGRTGELFF TGTGCCATCAGTGATTCAGGACAGGGGAGAACCGGGGAGCTGTTTTTT
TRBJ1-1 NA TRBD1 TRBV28 CASSSGTGALNTEAFF TGTGCCAGCAGTTCTGGGACAGGGGCTCTGAACACTGAAGCTTTCTTT
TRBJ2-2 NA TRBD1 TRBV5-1 CAAGRTGSTGELFF TGCGCCGCTGGAAGGACAGGGAGCACCGGGGAGCTGTTTTTT
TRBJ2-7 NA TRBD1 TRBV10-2 CASTAQTGEEMGYEQYF TGCGCCAGCACCGCACAGACAGGGGAGGAGATGGGCTACGAGCAGTACTTC
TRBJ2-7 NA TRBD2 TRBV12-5 CASGPGGKMVHEQYF TGTGCTAGTGGTCCGGGGGGGAAGATGGTCCACGAGCAGTACTTC
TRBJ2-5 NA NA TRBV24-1 CATSDLRGETQYF TGTGCCACCAGTGATTTGCGCGGCGAGACCCAGTACTTC
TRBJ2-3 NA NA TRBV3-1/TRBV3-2 CASSSRLTQGRTDTQYF TGTGCCAGCAGCTCCCGCCTGACACAGGGACGCACAGATACGCAGTATTTT
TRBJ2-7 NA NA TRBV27 CASSSDSTNSYEQYF TGTGCCAGCAGTTCAGACAGCACTAACTCCTACGAGCAGTACTTC
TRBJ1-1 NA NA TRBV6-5 CASSYSRGRTEAFF TGTGCCAGCAGTTACTCCAGGGGCAGGACTGAAGCTTTCTTT
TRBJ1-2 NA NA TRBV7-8 CASSLNRLSPHTF TGTGCCAGCAGCCTTAACCGTTTAAGCCCCCACACCTTC
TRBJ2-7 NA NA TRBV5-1 CASSLYSRGKGAYEQYF TGCGCCAGCAGCTTGTATAGCCGGGGTAAGGGAGCCTACGAGCAGTACTTC
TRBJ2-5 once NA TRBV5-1 CASSSTLFGTTRYQETQYF TGCGCCAGCAGCTCCACATTATTCGGGACAACGAGGTACCAAGAGACCCAGTACTTC
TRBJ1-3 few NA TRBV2 CASREDTGNTIYF TGTGCCAGCAGAGAGGACACTGGAAACACCATATATTTT
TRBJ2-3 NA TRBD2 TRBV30 CAWSGAGGLTDTQYF TGTGCCTGGAGTGGCGCGGGGGGCCTCACAGATACGCAGTATTTT